A selection of T cell receptor beta chains follows, all from one sample in a study of blood T cell repertoires in COVID-19. Sequenced by immunoSEQ multiplex PCR; TCRdb stores in-frame clones only, minus some. Of more than 250,000 clones in the sample, 80% to 90% were seen once. Sequenced sample: PBMCs or T cells enriched from blood (not recorded which). These receptors originate from a man aged 30-40 years who had recovered from COVID-19. Both conserved end residues are part of each CDR3. Fields, in order: D gene, V gene, J gene, clone size, CDR3 DNA, CDR3 protein. D genes are given only for firm matches. Clone size is shown for a subset of rows, as once, few, many or a class of expanded clone.

TRBD1	TRBV9	TRBJ2-1	.	TGTGCCAGCAGCCCGGGACAGTCCCCCTACAATGAGCAGTTCTTC	CASSPGQSPYNEQFF
TRBD2	TRBV6-2/TRBV6-3	TRBJ2-7	.	TGTGCCAGCAGTCGCGGCCGGGACCCGGGGGGAGGAGAGCAGTACTTC	CASSRGRDPGGGEQYF
.	TRBV30	TRBJ2-7	.	TGTGCCTGGAGTCCGACAGGCTACGAGCAGTACTTC	CAWSPTGYEQYF
.	TRBV16	TRBJ1-2	.	TGTGCCAGCAGCCAATGGGGGGACTCTGGCTACACCTTC	CASSQWGDSGYTF
.	TRBV2	TRBJ1-4	.	TGTGCCAGCAGTGAAGCAGGGGCCCCAGAAGGAAAACTGTTTTTT	CASSEAGAPEGKLFF
TRBD2	TRBV7-2	TRBJ2-7	.	TGTGCCAGCAGCCTAAGCGGGGGGCAACTAGCCTACGAGCAGTACTTC	CASSLSGGQLAYEQYF
.	TRBV10-2	TRBJ1-3	.	TGCGCCAGCAAGGCAGGAATGACTGGAAACACCATATATTTT	CASKAGMTGNTIYF
TRBD1	TRBV7-3	TRBJ1-1	.	TGTGCCAGCAGCGCCGACAGGGCCACTGAAGCTTTCTTT	CASSADRATEAFF
.	TRBV5-1	TRBJ2-7	.	TGCGCCAGCAGCTTGTCGCCCAGATCCTACGAGCAGTACTTC	CASSLSPRSYEQYF
.	TRBV5-4	TRBJ2-2	.	TGTGCCAGCAGCCCCGACACCGGGGAGCTGTTTTTT	CASSPDTGELFF
.	TRBV5-1	TRBJ2-5	.	TGCGCCAGCAGCTCTGGGCCCTCTGAGACCCAGTACTTC	CASSSGPSETQYF
.	TRBV7-9	TRBJ1-2	few	TGTGCCAGCAGGCCAGAAACACAGGGTAGGGGTGGCTACACCTTC	CASRPETQGRGGYTF
.	TRBV4-2	TRBJ1-5	.	TGTGCCAGCAGCCAAGATTGGGGGGACAATCAGCCCCAGCATTTT	CASSQDWGDNQPQHF
.	TRBV3-1/TRBV3-2	TRBJ1-2	.	TGTGCCAGCAGCCAAGGGAAGCGGTCAACCGGCTACACCTTC	CASSQGKRSTGYTF
.	TRBV6-5	TRBJ2-6	few	TGTGCCAGCACTAGCTCTGGGGCCAACGTCCTGACTTTC	CASTSSGANVLTF
.	TRBV5-4	TRBJ1-6	.	TGTGCCAGCAGCTTGAGTAGTGTTCCCGATTCACCCCTCCACTTT	CASSLSSVPDSPLHF
TRBD2	TRBV11-2	TRBJ2-2	.	TGTGCCAGCATCCTCGGCTGGCGGGGGGCGAACACCGGGGAGCTGTTTTTT	CASILGWRGANTGELFF
TRBD2	TRBV28	TRBJ2-1	.	TGTGCCAGCAGTTCGTCGTCGGGACTAGCGGGGGGGCCGCAGTTCTTC	CASSSSSGLAGGPQFF
TRBD1	TRBV4-1	TRBJ1-2	.	TGCGCCAGCAGCCAACCCACAGGGGTCGGGGGCTACACCTTC	CASSQPTGVGGYTF
.	TRBV6-2/TRBV6-3	TRBJ1-1	few	TGTGCCAGCAGTGTGACAGAGAACACTGAAGCTTTCTTT	CASSVTENTEAFF
.	TRBV15	TRBJ2-7	.	TGTGCCACCAGCAGTTCCAGGACGGGACTCTACGAGCAGTACTTC	CATSSSRTGLYEQYF
TRBD1	TRBV12-3/TRBV12-4	TRBJ1-4	.	TGTGCCAGTAACAGGGGTTCTAATGAAAAACTGTTTTTT	CASNRGSNEKLFF
.	TRBV2	TRBJ2-1	.	TGTGCCAGCAGTGAAGAGGAGCGGGTAATTTACAATGAGCAGTTCTTC	CASSEEERVIYNEQFF
.	TRBV18	TRBJ2-6	.	TGTGCCAGCTCCTCTTCGGTTTTTGGGGCCAACGTCCTGACTTTC	CASSSSVFGANVLTF
TRBD1	TRBV9	TRBJ2-2	.	TGTGCCAGCAGGGGACAGGGGGGTTCCGGACGCGACACCGGGGAGCTGTTTTTT	CASRGQGGSGRDTGELFF
TRBD1	TRBV13	TRBJ1-3	.	TGTGCCAGCAGCTTGGGGGACAGGGGAGGAAACACCATATATTTT	CASSLGDRGGNTIYF
.	TRBV29-1	TRBJ1-1	few	TGCAGCGTTGGGGCCAGTGGCCTTGAAGCTTTCTTT	CSVGASGLEAFF
.	TRBV19	TRBJ1-5	few	TGTGCCAGTAGTAATTACGCCGGGTCCGGCAATCAGCCCCAGCATTTT	CASSNYAGSGNQPQHF
.	TRBV4-1	TRBJ2-1	.	TGCGCCAGCAGCCACAGTCAGCGAGGTACCTACAATGAGCAGTTCTTC	CASSHSQRGTYNEQFF
TRBD1	TRBV5-1	TRBJ1-2	.	TGCGCCAGCAGCCCGACGTTACAGGGGAGAGGGAACTATGGCTACACCTTC	CASSPTLQGRGNYGYTF
TRBD2	TRBV9	TRBJ2-7	.	TGTGCCAGCAGCGATGGTAGCGGGGGCACCTACGAGCAGTACTTC	CASSDGSGGTYEQYF
.	TRBV7-3	TRBJ1-6	.	TGTGCCAGCAGCTTAGTGGGGGCGCAAAATTCACCCCTCCACTTT	CASSLVGAQNSPLHF
TRBD2	TRBV4-3	TRBJ2-2	.	TGCGCCAGCACACTAGCGGGGGGGCCCCCGGCCGGGGAGCTGTTTTTT	CASTLAGGPPAGELFF
.	TRBV11-1	TRBJ2-7	.	TGTGCCAGCAGCTTGGGGCAGGCCCGCTCCTACGAGCAGTACTTC	CASSLGQARSYEQYF
.	TRBV6-5	TRBJ1-2	.	TGTGCCAGCAGTTACGGGACTTCTCCAGGGTATGGCTACACCTTC	CASSYGTSPGYGYTF
TRBD1	TRBV6-2/TRBV6-3	TRBJ1-5	.	TGTGCCAGCAGTAGACAGGGAGGCAATCAGCCCCAGCATTTT	CASSRQGGNQPQHF
.	TRBV11-2	TRBJ1-5	few	TGTGCCAGCAGCCACGACCCAGGGGGCAATCAGCCCCAGCATTTT	CASSHDPGGNQPQHF
TRBD2	TRBV10-3	TRBJ2-5	.	TGTGCATCGGCTAGCGGGGGACCAGAGACCCAGTACTTC	CASASGGPETQYF
TRBD1	TRBV4-3	TRBJ1-2	.	TGCGCCAGCAGTTCCGGCCGGACAGGGGGCAATGGCTACACCTTC	CASSSGRTGGNGYTF
.	TRBV6-1	TRBJ1-2	.	TGTGCCAGCAGTGAACCCAGGACAGATTATGGCTACACCTTC	CASSEPRTDYGYTF
.	TRBV19	TRBJ2-5	.	TGTGCCAGTAGTGTTTTCAGGGGAGAGACCCAGTACTTC	CASSVFRGETQYF
.	TRBV6-5	TRBJ1-1	.	TGTGCCAGCACCCAAAGGGGGGGGCCTGAAGCTTTCTTT	CASTQRGGPEAFF
.	TRBV18	TRBJ2-7	.	TGTGCCAGCTCACGGACTCGCTCCTCCTACGAGCAGTACTTC	CASSRTRSSYEQYF
TRBD1	TRBV5-1	TRBJ1-4	.	TGCGCCAGCAGCTTTCCCGAGACAGGGGATGAAAAACTGTTTTTT	CASSFPETGDEKLFF
.	TRBV28	TRBJ2-5	.	TGTGCCAGCAGCCCGGCAGGGGGGAAAGAGACCCAGTACTTC	CASSPAGGKETQYF
TRBD1	TRBV29-1	TRBJ1-2	.	TGCAGCGTTGATCCCCTGACAGGGGAAAGCTATGGCTACACCTTC	CSVDPLTGESYGYTF